Listed below are T cell receptor beta chains from one sample, sequenced in a study of T cells in Graves' hyperthyroidism and ophthalmopathy. TCRdb re-derived calls from the multiplex PCR reads in MiXCR, one entry per CDR3 protein. The sample holds about 210,000 distinct CDR3 sequences, 17% seen once. The material sequenced was blood. These receptors were obtained from a man between 45 and 60 years old with Graves' hyperthyroidism. Each CDR3 is given with its conserved first and last residue. A D gene is named only where the DNA matches it firmly. Some rows have no size entry. The others give once, few or many, or a class for an expanded clone.

J,V,D,size,CDR3,DNA
TRBJ2-7,TRBV28,.,many,CASSQWGRDYEQYF,TGTGCCAGCAGCCAATGGGGCAGGGATTACGAGCAGTACTTC
TRBJ2-7,TRBV7-9,.,many,CASSLARYGSSYEQYF,TGTGCCAGCAGCTTAGCGCGGTACGGGAGCTCCTACGAGCAGTACTTC
TRBJ2-7,TRBV12-3/TRBV12-4,TRBD2,many,CASSPGLAQSYEQYF,TGTGCCAGCAGTCCAGGACTAGCGCAATCCTACGAGCAGTACTTC
TRBJ2-1,TRBV5-4,.,few,CASSPENSYNEQFF,TGTGCCAGCAGCCCTGAAAACTCCTACAATGAGCAGTTCTTC
TRBJ2-4,TRBV5-1,TRBD1,many,CASSWGQGASKNIQYF,TGCGCCAGCAGCTGGGGGCAGGGGGCATCCAAAAACATTCAGTACTTC
TRBJ2-5,TRBV3-1,.,many,CASSQAAVETQYF,TGTGCCAGCAGCCAAGCAGCAGTGGAGACCCAGTACTTC
TRBJ2-7,TRBV20-1,.,few,CSASVRGDAYEQYF,TGCAGTGCTAGCGTGCGGGGCGATGCCTACGAGCAGTACTTC
TRBJ1-4,TRBV20-1,TRBD1,many,CSALQGAGNEKLFF,TGCAGTGCGCTTCAGGGGGCGGGTAATGAAAAACTGTTTTTT
TRBJ2-1,TRBV11-2,TRBD2,.,CASSLVASGNEQFF,TGTGCCAGCAGCTTAGTGGCTAGCGGGAATGAGCAGTTCTTC
TRBJ2-5,TRBV12-3/TRBV12-4,TRBD2,few,CASSLRASGDQETQYF,TGTGCCAGCAGTTTGAGGGCTAGCGGGGACCAAGAGACCCAGTACTTC
TRBJ2-7,TRBV5-1,TRBD2,.,CASSPGTSGRAYEQYF,TGCGCCAGCAGCCCCGGGACTAGCGGGAGGGCCTACGAGCAGTACTTC
TRBJ1-1,TRBV20-1,TRBD1,.,CSARDPGQGPPQAFF,TGCAGTGCTAGAGATCCGGGACAGGGTCCTCCACAAGCTTTCTTT
TRBJ1-2,TRBV4-1,TRBD1,.,CASSRRDRGYGYTF,TGCGCCAGCAGCCGGAGGGACAGGGGATATGGCTACACCTTC
TRBJ2-7,TRBV5-1,TRBD1,.,CASSTRTGNSYEQYF,TGCGCCAGCAGCACCCGGACAGGGAATAGCTACGAGCAGTACTTC
TRBJ2-5,TRBV7-3,.,many,CASSSLGGTQYF,TGTGCCAGCAGCTCTCTAGGTGGGACCCAGTACTTC
TRBJ2-2,TRBV10-1,.,.,CATRKLSNTGELFF,TGCGCCACCAGGAAACTATCGAACACCGGGGAGCTGTTTTTT
TRBJ2-7,TRBV4-2,.,.,CASSQVLKANEQYF,TGTGCCAGCAGCCAAGTATTGAAAGCGAACGAGCAGTACTTC
TRBJ2-3,TRBV6-1,.,many,CASSRGYSTDTQYF,TGTGCCAGCAGTCGAGGGTACTCCACAGATACGCAGTATTTT
TRBJ2-1,TRBV11-2,TRBD1,few,CASSSYYSGTGFRGQFF,TGTGCCAGCAGCTCATACTATTCCGGGACAGGGTTCCGGGGGCAGTTCTTC
TRBJ2-3,TRBV11-2,.,.,CASSLQWDTQHF,TGTGCCAGCAGCCTCCAATGGGATACGCAACATTTT
TRBJ2-2,TRBV30,.,many,CGASNTGELFF,TGTGGCGCCTCGAACACCGGGGAGCTGTTTTTT
TRBJ2-7,TRBV20-1,TRBD2,few,CSARSGGPPYEQYF,TGCAGTGCTAGGTCGGGAGGACCCCCCTACGAGCAGTACTTC
TRBJ2-1,TRBV7-9,.,many,CASSLLADNEQFF,TGTGCCAGCAGCTTACTGGCCGACAATGAGCAGTTCTTC
TRBJ2-1,TRBV6-1,.,.,CASSEQDTRVFF,TGTGCCAGCAGTGAGCAGGACACGCGAGTGTTCTTC
TRBJ2-1,TRBV7-9,.,many,CASSLGSWWASYNEQFF,TGTGCCAGCAGCTTAGGTTCTTGGTGGGCCTCCTACAATGAGCAGTTCTTC
TRBJ2-4,TRBV4-1,TRBD1,.,CASSQGWTGGTAKNIQYF,TGCGCCAGCAGCCAAGGGTGGACAGGGGGGACGGCCAAAAACATTCAGTACTTC
TRBJ2-2,TRBV3-1,TRBD2,few,CASSGTSDNTGELFF,TGTGCCAGCAGTGGGACTAGCGACAACACCGGGGAGCTGTTTTTT
TRBJ2-1,TRBV27,TRBD1,many,CASSEGTGGNRQFF,TGTGCCAGCAGTGAGGGGACAGGGGGCAATAGGCAGTTCTTC